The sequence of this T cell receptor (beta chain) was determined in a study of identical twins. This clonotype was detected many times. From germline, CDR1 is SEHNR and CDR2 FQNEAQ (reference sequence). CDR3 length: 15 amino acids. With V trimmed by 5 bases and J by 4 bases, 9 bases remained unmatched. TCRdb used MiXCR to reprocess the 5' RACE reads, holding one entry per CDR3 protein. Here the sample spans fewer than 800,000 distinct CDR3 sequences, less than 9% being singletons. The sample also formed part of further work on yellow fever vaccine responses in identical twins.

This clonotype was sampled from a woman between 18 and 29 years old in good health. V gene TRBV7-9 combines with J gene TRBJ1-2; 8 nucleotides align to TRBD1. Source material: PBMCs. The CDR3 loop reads CASSVTGGALYGYTF. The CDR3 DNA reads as TGTGCCAGCAGCGTAACAGGGGGGGCCCTCTATGGCTACACCTTC.